This T cell receptor beta chain derives from a study of blood T cell repertoires in COVID-19 (dated by TCRdb to 2020 to 2021). In the study overall: Samples covering the acute and convalescent phases of COVID-19 were provided by collaborators in the United States, Italy and Spain. The material from the prospective study consisted of cDNA or gDNA derived from T cells, B-cell-depleted T cells, or PBMCs. The repertoires were released in a freely available public database intended as a resource for research on the immune response to SARS-CoV-2. Where available, HLA class I and class II types were taken from metadata supplied by the sample provider and were not determined by assay-based typing. Deeply sampled blood TCRbeta repertoires from subjects exposed to, actively infected with, or recovered from COVID-19 were included in the dataset. Nearly every sample came with metadata listing a de-identified subject ID, COVID-19 status, age in years and sex. Samples were obtained from the ongoing ImmuneRACE study (first 160 participants) and from 1,000 to 1,500 subjects provided by 6 global collaborators. The full study reports these points: The amount of clinical and demographic metadata varied by source and participant and was provided uncurated.

The collaborating institutions used their own protocols to collect whole blood in K2EDTA tubes. For TCRbeta analysis, collaborators shipped samples as frozen whole blood, isolated PBMCs, or DNA extracted from either of those sample types. A remark on this clone: Its binding antigen is unknown. The record has no base qualities; no much larger clone is one base away.

TCRbeta CDR3 regions were amplified from genomic DNA by means of the immunoSEQ Assay, a bias-controlled multiplex PCR. The study's own analysis went as follows. The number of nucleated cells in each sample was estimated by amplification of reference gene primers within the assay. To quantify the absolute abundance of each unique TCRbeta CDR3 rearrangement, sequence reads were collapsed and filtered. For each sample, productive Simpson clonality was calculated as the square root of Simpson's diversity index across productive rearrangements. TCRdb limited this immuneACCESS table to in-frame rearrangements with V and J called. A share of clones is missing; checked studies link under half to unresolved V genes, and the rest is unexplained. The V and J calls and clone size come from that table; D and trimming were worked out from the DNA. For this sample the table gives over 130,000 clones, of which about 77% were detected only once. Clones ranked in the top ten supply approximately 9% of the sample.

From the cysteine through the phenylalanine, the CDR3 covers 15 amino acids. Only the CDR3 DNA stays, 45 bases, in frame from base 1. The germline V gene (reference sequence) specifies LNHDA as CDR1 and SQIVND as CDR2. A distance of 11 bases separates the germline ends of V and J, which lose 2 bases and 1 base respectively. The rearranged segments are TRBV19 and TRBJ1-1, and TRBD1 may be the D gene, going by 5 matching bases. This clonotype was sampled from a woman aged 50 to 60 with active or convalescent COVID-19. The sequenced sample was peripheral blood. The CDR3 corresponds to CASSIFRVGNTEAFF. In nucleotides, the sequence is TGTGCCAGTAGTATATTCAGGGTCGGGAACACTGAAGCTTTCTTT.